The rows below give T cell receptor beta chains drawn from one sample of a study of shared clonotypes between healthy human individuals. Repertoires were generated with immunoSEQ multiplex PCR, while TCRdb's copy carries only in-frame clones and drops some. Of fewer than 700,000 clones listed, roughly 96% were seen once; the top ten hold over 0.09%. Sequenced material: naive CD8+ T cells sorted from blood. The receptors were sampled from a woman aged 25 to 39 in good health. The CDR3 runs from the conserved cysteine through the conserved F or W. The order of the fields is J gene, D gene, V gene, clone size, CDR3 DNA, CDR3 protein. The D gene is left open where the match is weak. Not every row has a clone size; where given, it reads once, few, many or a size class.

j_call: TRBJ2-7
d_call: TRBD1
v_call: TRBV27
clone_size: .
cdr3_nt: TGTGCCAGCGCGTCCGGGACAGGGTTGCCCTACGAGCAGTACTTC
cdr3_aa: CASASGTGLPYEQYF

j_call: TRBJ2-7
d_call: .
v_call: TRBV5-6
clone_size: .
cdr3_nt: TGTGCCAGCAGCTTGTCTCGGTCATCCGAGCAGTACTTC
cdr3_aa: CASSLSRSSEQYF

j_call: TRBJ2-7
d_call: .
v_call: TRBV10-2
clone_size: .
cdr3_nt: TGCGCCAGCAGTGAGTATCGACAGGCTGCCTACGAGCAGTACTTC
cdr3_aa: CASSEYRQAAYEQYF

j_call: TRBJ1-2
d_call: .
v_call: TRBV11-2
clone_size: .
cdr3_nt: TGTGCCAGCAGCACCGACGGGAACTATGGCTACACCTTC
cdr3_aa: CASSTDGNYGYTF

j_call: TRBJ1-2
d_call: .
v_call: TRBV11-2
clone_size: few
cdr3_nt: TGTGCCAGCCTACGAGCCCCTGGGGATGGCTACACCTTC
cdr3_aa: CASLRAPGDGYTF

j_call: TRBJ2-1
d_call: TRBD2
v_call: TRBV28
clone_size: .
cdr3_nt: TGTGCCAGCAGTTTGTTTCGGGGAGGGCCCTACAATGAGCAGTTCTTC
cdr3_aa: CASSLFRGGPYNEQFF

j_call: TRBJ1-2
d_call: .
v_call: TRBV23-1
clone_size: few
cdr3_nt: TGCGCCAGCAGTCGAGTTTACACCTTC
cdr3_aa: CASSRVYTF

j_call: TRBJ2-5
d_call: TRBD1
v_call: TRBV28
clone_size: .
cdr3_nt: TGTGCCAGCAGTTTAGAACTCCGGACAGGGGTAAAAGAGACCCAGTACTTC
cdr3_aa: CASSLELRTGVKETQYF

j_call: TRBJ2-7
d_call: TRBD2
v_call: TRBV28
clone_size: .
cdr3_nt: TGTGCCAGCAGTTTACCAACGTCGACCTTAGCGGGAGCTCCCCGGGGGCTTCCCTACGAGCAGTACTTC
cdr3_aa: CASSLPTSTLAGAPRGLPYEQYF

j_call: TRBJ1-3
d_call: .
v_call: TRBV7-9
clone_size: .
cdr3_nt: TGTGCCAGCAGCCCACAGGGTTCCTCTGGAAACACCATATATTTT
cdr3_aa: CASSPQGSSGNTIYF

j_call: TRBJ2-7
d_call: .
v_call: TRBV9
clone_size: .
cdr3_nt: TGTGCCAGCAACGTTGACAGTACGAGCGAGCAGTACTTC
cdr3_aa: CASNVDSTSEQYF

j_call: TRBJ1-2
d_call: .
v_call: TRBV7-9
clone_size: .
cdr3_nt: TGTGCCAGCAGCGATGGGGGAGTCTATGGCTACACCTTC
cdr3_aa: CASSDGGVYGYTF

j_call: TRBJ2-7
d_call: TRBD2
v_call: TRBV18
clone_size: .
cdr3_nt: TGTGCCAGCTCACCAGAGCGGGGGGAAATAGGTTACGAGCAGTACTTC
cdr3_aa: CASSPERGEIGYEQYF

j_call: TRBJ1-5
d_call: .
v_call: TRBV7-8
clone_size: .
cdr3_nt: TGTGCCAGCAGCTTAGGGGGGAGTCAGCCCCAGCATTTT
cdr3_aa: CASSLGGSQPQHF

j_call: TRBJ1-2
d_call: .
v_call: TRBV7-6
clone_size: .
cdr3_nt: TGTGCCAGCAGCTTAGGCCAGGGCCTTGGCTACACCTTC
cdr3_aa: CASSLGQGLGYTF

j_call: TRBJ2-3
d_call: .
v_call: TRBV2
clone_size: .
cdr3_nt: TGTGCCAGCATGGCTAGCGGCACAGATACGCAGTATTTT
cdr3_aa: CASMASGTDTQYF

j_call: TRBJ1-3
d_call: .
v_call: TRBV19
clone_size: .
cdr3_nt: TGTGCCAGTCGGACCCCGGGCGCTGGAAACACCATATATTTT
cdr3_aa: CASRTPGAGNTIYF

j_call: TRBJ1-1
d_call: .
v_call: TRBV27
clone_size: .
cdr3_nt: TGTGCCAGCAGTTTAAGGGGATCGAACACTGAAGCTTTCTTT
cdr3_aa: CASSLRGSNTEAFF

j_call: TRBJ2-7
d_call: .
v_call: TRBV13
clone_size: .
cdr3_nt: TGTGCCAGCAGCTTAAGGGAACTCAGTAGCGAGCAGTACTTC
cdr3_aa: CASSLRELSSEQYF

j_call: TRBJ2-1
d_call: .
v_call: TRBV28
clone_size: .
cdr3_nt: TGTGCCAGCAGTGGAAACAGGCGGGTGGGCAATGAGCAGTTCTTC
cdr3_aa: CASSGNRRVGNEQFF

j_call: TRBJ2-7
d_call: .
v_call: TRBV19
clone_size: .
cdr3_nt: TGTGCCAGTAGTATATGGTTAGACAACTCCTACGAGCAGTACTTC
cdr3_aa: CASSIWLDNSYEQYF

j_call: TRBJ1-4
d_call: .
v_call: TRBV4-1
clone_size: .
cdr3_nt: TGCGCCAGCAGCCAAGATCGGGAAGGTGAAAAACTGTTTTTT
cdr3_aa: CASSQDREGEKLFF

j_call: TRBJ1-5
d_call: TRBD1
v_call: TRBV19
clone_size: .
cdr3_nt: TGTGCCAGCACACCGGGACAGGGACCCAGCAATCAGCCCCAGCATTTT
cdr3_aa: CASTPGQGPSNQPQHF

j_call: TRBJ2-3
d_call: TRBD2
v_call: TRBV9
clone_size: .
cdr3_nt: TGTGCCAGCAGCGTAGCCCGACTAGCGGGGCCCACAGATACGCAGTATTTT
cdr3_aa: CASSVARLAGPTDTQYF

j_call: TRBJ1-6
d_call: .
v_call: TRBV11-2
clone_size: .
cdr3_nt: TGTGCCAGCAGCTTAGAGGGGCCGGAAAATTCACCCCTCCACTTT
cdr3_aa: CASSLEGPENSPLHF

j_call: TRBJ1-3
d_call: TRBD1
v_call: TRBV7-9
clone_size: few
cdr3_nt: TGTGCCAGCGAACAGGGGATCTCTGGAAACACCATATATTTT
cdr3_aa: CASEQGISGNTIYF

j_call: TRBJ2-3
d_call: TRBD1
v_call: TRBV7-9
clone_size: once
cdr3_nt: TGTGCCAGCAGTCCACCTTCCGGGACAGGGATCGATACGCAGTATTTT
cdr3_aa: CASSPPSGTGIDTQYF

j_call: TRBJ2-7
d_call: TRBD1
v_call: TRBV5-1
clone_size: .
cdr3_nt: TGCGCCAGCAGTGGGACAGGGGGGGCCTACGAGCAGTACTTC
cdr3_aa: CASSGTGGAYEQYF

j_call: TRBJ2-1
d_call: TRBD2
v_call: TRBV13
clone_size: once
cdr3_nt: TGTGCCAGCAGACCAGCGGGGGGGAGCTACAATGAGCAGTTCTTC
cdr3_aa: CASRPAGGSYNEQFF

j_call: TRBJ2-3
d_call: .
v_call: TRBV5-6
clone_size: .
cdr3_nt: TGTGCCAGCAGCTTGGTCCGGGGTACGCAGTATTTT
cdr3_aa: CASSLVRGTQYF

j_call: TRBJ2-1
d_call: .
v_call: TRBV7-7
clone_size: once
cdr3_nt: TGTGCCAGCAGCTTAGCAGCAGGGCAGAGGGGTGAGCAGTTCTTC
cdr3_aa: CASSLAAGQRGEQFF

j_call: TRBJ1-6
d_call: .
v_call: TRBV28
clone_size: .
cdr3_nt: TGTGCCAGCAGTTTAATGGCCCGCTCCTATAATTCACCCCTCCACTTT
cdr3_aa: CASSLMARSYNSPLHF

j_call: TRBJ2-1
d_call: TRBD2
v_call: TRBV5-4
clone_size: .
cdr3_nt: TGTGCCAGCGGACTAGCGGGAGCTGGTGAGCAGTTCTTC
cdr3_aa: CASGLAGAGEQFF

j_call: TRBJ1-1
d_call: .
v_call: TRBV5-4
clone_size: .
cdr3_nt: TGTGCCAGCAGTTTCAGGGAGGGCACTGAAGCTTTCTTT
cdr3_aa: CASSFREGTEAFF

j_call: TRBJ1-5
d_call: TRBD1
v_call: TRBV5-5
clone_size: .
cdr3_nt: TGTGCCAGCAGCCGGGACAGGGCTAGCAATCAGCCCCAGCATTTT
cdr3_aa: CASSRDRASNQPQHF

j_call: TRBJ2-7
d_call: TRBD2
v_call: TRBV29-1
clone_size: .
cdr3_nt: TGCAGCGTTGAAGAGGGGGGAGGACTAGGATCCTACGAGCAGTACTTC
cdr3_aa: CSVEEGGGLGSYEQYF

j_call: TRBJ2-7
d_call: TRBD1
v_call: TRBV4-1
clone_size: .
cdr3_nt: TGCGCCAGCAGCCCACGGACAGGGTACGAGCAGTACTTC
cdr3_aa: CASSPRTGYEQYF

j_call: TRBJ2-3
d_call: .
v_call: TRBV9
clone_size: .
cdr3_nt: TGTGCCAGCAGCGTAGTGGGTAGCGAGTACACAGATACGCAGTATTTT
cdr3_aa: CASSVVGSEYTDTQYF

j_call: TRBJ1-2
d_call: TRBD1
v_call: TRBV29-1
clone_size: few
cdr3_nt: TGCAGCTCGACAGGGGACTATGGCTACACCTTC
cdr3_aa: CSSTGDYGYTF

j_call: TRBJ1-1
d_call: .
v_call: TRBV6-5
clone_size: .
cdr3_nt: TGTGCCGCCCGGACAGCCACTGAAGCTTTCTTT
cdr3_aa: CAARTATEAFF